These 26 T cell receptor beta chains came from one sample sequenced in a study of lymphopenia after photon versus proton radiotherapy (dated by TCRdb to between 2018 and 2021). Receptor amplification or capture employed the immunoSEQ multiplex PCR assay. TCRdb's version of the immuneACCESS table is confined to in-frame rearrangements and falls short of the full clone set. An unresolved V gene accounts for under half of the shortfall where checked; the remainder is of unknown origin. This sample lists about 20,000 clones; approximately 84% were detected once. Together, the top ten hold 2.5% to 3.5% of the sample. This specimen consisted of peripheral blood, obtained from a patient treated with photon-based radiotherapy. These receptors came from a woman aged 50 to 60 with pancreatic cancer.

Turning to this clone: Other nucleotide sequences from this sample produce the same CDR3. This chain uses TRBV7-9 with TRBJ1-2; weak D call: TRBD1 (6 bases). The CDR3 is made up of 13 amino acids. Germline CDR1 reads SEHNR; CDR2 reads FQNEAQ (reference sequence). V was trimmed by 3 bases and J by 8 bases, leaving 13 bases between them. As DNA, the CDR3 is TGTGCCAGCAGCTTGGCAGGGGAAGGCGGCTACACCTTC. As protein: CASSLAGEGGYTF.

This clone was seen only once. The chain carries TRBV6-1 and TRBJ2-1; D remains unclear. Germline loops: CDR1 MNHNS, CDR2 SASEGT. This CDR3 is built from 15 residues. Trimming cost V 1 base and J 8 bases, with 15 bases left between them. The CDR3 coding sequence is TGTGCCAGCAGTGAAGTGTGGGGAAGTTCTTATGAGCAGTTCTTC. This encodes CASSEVWGSSYEQFF.

This clone is labeled medium-sized (0.01 to 0.1%). V is TRBV2 and J is TRBJ1-5; 7 nucleotides agree with TRBD1. This CDR3 region has 18 residues. The junction had 17 bases not matched to a gene; V was cut back by 3 bases and J by 6 bases. Per the germline V gene, CDR1 is SNHLY and CDR2 is FYNNEI. The CDR3 here is CASSERRALQGLGQPQHF. CDR3 DNA: TGTGCCAGCAGTGAGAGACGGGCCTTACAGGGGTTGGGTCAGCCCCAGCATTTT. The variable domain in full, completed from reference TRBV2 and TRBJ1-5, reads EPEVTQTPSHQVTQMGQEVILRCVPISNHLYFYWYRQILGQKVEFLVSFYNNEISEKSEIFDDQFSVERPDGSNFTLKIRSTKLEDSAMYFCASSERRALQGLGQPQHFGDGTRLSIL.

This rearrangement joins TRBV18 to TRBJ1-5; D remains ambiguous. There are 14 residues in the CDR3. The V gene's germline CDR1 is KGHSH and CDR2 LQKENI. V lost 6 bases to trimming and J lost 7 bases, with 16 bases between them. CDR3 sequence (DNA): TGTGCCAGCTCCCTCGGCGATGGCGGCCAGCCCCAGCATTTT. Its protein product is CASSLGDGGQPQHF. Full variable domain (missing parts from reference TRBV18 and TRBJ1-5): NAGVMQNPRHLVRRRGQEARLRCSPMKGHSHVYWYRQLPEEGLKFMVYLQKENIIDESGMPKERFSAEFPKEGPSILRIQQVVRGDSAAYFCASSLGDGGQPQHFGDGTRLSIL.

The rearrangement links TRBV7-9 to TRBJ1-2; D not resolved. The CDR3 length is 15 residues. Trimming took off 5 bases at V and 7 bases at J, with 20 bases between the two ends. Germline CDR1 SEHNR, CDR2 FQNEAQ (reference sequence). The CDR3 loop is CASSPVGQASSGYTF. For the CDR3, the DNA is TGTGCCAGCAGCCCGGTTGGCCAGGCCTCCTCTGGCTACACCTTC.

The chain links TRBV9 to TRBJ2-1, with 8 nucleotides matching TRBD2. Germline V gene sequence: CDR1 SGDLS, CDR2 YYNGEE. V dropped 4 bases and J dropped 2; count of bases not matched to a gene: 5. This CDR3 has 15 amino acids. CDR3 loop: CASSPTLAAYNEQFF. The CDR3 DNA follows: TGTGCCAGCAGCCCGACACTAGCGGCCTACAATGAGCAGTTCTTC.

In the case of this clone: The sample has other DNA sequences that encode this CDR3 too. The chain employs TRBV19 and TRBJ1-5; TRBD1 is a possible D gene (5 bases). V shed 5 bases and J shed 2 bases, with 16 bases lying between them. Germline V gene sequence: CDR1 LNHDA, CDR2 SQIVND (reference sequence). This CDR3 has 16 residues. CDR3 protein: CASSQPQGAGNQPQHF. In nucleotides, the CDR3 is TGTGCCAGTAGTCAACCCCAAGGGGCTGGCAATCAGCCCCAGCATTTT.

V and J are TRBV29-1 and TRBJ2-1; 16 bases line up with TRBD2. The CDR3 is 16 amino acids. After removal of 6 bases from V and 10 bases from J, the junction contained 12 bases not matched to a gene. Looked up from germline, CDR1 is SQVTM and CDR2 is ANQGSEA. The CDR3 spells CSVESQGLAGGGEQFF. The CDR3 DNA reads as TGCAGCGTGGAGTCCCAGGGACTAGCGGGAGGGGGAGAGCAGTTCTTC.

This clone was seen a handful of times. The chain links TRBV9 to TRBJ2-7; 10 bases fit TRBD1. Germline loops: CDR1 SGDLS, CDR2 YYNGEE. The V and J ends lost 3 bases and 4 bases, in that order; junction bases with no gene match: 7. CDR3 length: 15 amino acids. CDR3 DNA sequence: TGTGCCAGCAGCGCCTACGGGACAGGGGAGTACGAGCAGTACTTC. Its translation: CASSAYGTGEYEQYF. The full variable domain, its missing parts supplied by reference TRBV9 and TRBJ2-7, is DSGVTQTPKHLITATGQRVTLRCSPRSGDLSVYWYQQSLDQGLQFLIQYYNGEERAKGNILERFSAQQFPDLHSELNLSSLELGDSALYFCASSAYGTGEYEQYFGPGTRLTVT.

V is TRBV9 and J is TRBJ2-1, with a possible D match to TRBD2 (7 bases). The V end lost 1 base, the J end lost 9 bases, and 14 bases lay between the germline ends. CDR3 length: 14 residues. CDR1 is SGDLS, CDR2 YYNGEE, per germline. CDR3 residues: CASSVPLGGGEQFF. CDR3 coding DNA: TGTGCCAGCAGCGTACCGCTAGGGGGGGGTGAGCAGTTCTTC.

The chain is built from TRBV6-1 and TRBJ1-2; no reliable D call. This CDR3 region has 13 residues. V was shortened by 0 bases and J by 1 base, with 3 bases between the two germline ends. The germline gives CDR1 MNHNS, CDR2 SASEGT. CDR3 bases: TGTGCCAGCAGTGAAGCCGGTAACTATGGCTACACCTTC. Translating it yields CASSEAGNYGYTF.

The rearrangement uses TRBV6-1 and TRBJ1-2, with D possibly matching TRBD1 (5 bases). V was trimmed by 0 bases and J by 4 bases, leaving 9 bases between them. The CDR3 is made up of 14 amino acids. From germline, CDR1 is MNHNS and CDR2 SASEGT. The CDR3, as DNA: TGTGCCAGCAGTGAAGCGGACACTGTCTATGGCTACACCTTC. It codes for CASSEADTVYGYTF.

This chain links TRBV19 with TRBJ2-3; TRBD1 agrees at 11 bases. This CDR3 comprises 15 residues. J gave up 4 bases and V 6 bases, and 6 bases lay outside the gene matches. Germline CDR1 is LNHDA and CDR2 is SQIVND (reference sequence). The CDR3 sequence: CASRLSGQGADTQYF. CDR3 coding DNA: TGTGCCAGTAGACTTTCGGGACAGGGGGCAGATACGCAGTATTTT.

The V call is TRBV10-3, the J call TRBJ2-5; D may be TRBD1 or TRBD2 (5 bases each). The CDR3 covers 15 residues. Germline loops: CDR1 ENHRY, CDR2 SYGVKD. V dropped 10 bases and J dropped 0 bases, with 18 bases sitting between them. The CDR3 reads CATGPGGGYQETQYF. CDR3 bases: TGTGCCACGGGGCCTGGCGGTGGGTACCAAGAGACCCAGTACTTC.

The V gene is TRBV5-1, the J gene TRBJ2-1; 14 bases line up with TRBD2. V shed 3 bases, J shed 7 bases, and the junction held 12 bases outside the gene matches. The CDR3 extends over 18 amino acids. Looked up from germline, CDR1 is SGHRS and CDR2 is YFSETQ. DNA of the CDR3: TGCGCCAGCAGCTCGATCCCCCCCGGGACTAGCGGGAGAAATGAGCAGTTCTTC. It encodes CASSSIPPGTSGRNEQFF.

V and J are TRBV6-5 and TRBJ2-7; a weak D match, TRBD1 (6 bases). The CDR3 has 15 residues. Trimming left V 5 bases short and J 3 bases short, with 17 bases between. Germline loops: CDR1 MNHEY, CDR2 SVGAGI. CDR3 protein: CASSNGQNTLYEQYF. The CDR3 nucleotides read TGTGCCAGCAGTAATGGACAGAATACCCTCTACGAGCAGTACTTC.

The V and J genes are TRBV14 and TRBJ2-3; either TRBD1 or TRBD2 may fit D (5 bases each). Trimming pared 0 bases from V and 0 bases from J, leaving 13 bases between. This CDR3 region has 17 residues. Per germline, CDR1 SGHDN and CDR2 FVKESK. The CDR3 protein is CASSQDSGPYSTDTQYF. The CDR3 region has the DNA TGTGCCAGCAGCCAAGATTCGGGGCCCTACAGCACAGATACGCAGTATTTT.

The genes are TRBV7-8 and TRBJ2-5; a possible D gene is TRBD2 (6 bases). Germline CDR1 is SGHVS and CDR2 is FQNEAQ. The V end lost 1 base, the J end lost 3 bases, and 15 bases lay between the germline ends. This CDR3 is built from 16 residues. The CDR3 bases are TGTGCCAGCAGCTTAGGGGGCGAGACGGGAGAAGAGACCCAGTACTTC. Translating it yields CASSLGGETGEETQYF.

The chain has TRBV2 and TRBJ2-7; 7 bases agree with TRBD2. V trimming: 1 base; J trimming: 4 bases; junction bases outside the gene matches: 7. CDR1 is SNHLY, CDR2 FYNNEI, per germline. This CDR3 has 15 residues. The CDR3 loop reads CASSEGGRALYEQYF. The CDR3 nucleotides are TGTGCCAGCAGTGAAGGTGGGAGGGCCCTTTACGAGCAGTACTTC.

This clone has a single count. The genes are TRBV27 and TRBJ2-1, with TRBD1 matching 9 bases. The CDR3 length is 15 residues. Germline CDR1 is MNHEY and CDR2 is SMNVEV (reference sequence). V trimming: 5 bases; J trimming: 4 bases; junction bases outside the gene matches: 6. The CDR3, as DNA: TGTGCCAGCAGTCGGGGACAGGGAGGGTACAATGAGCAGTTCTTC. It codes for CASSRGQGGYNEQFF.

The rearrangement links TRBV7-2 to TRBJ1-1, with 7 bases identical to TRBD1. From germline, CDR1 is SGHTA and CDR2 FQGNSA. Germline trimming cut 4 bases from V and 0 bases from J; bases unmatched to any gene: 5. CDR3 length: 15 amino acids. Here the CDR3 reads CASSSHRGVNTEAFF. The CDR3 DNA reads as TGTGCCAGCAGCTCCCACAGGGGCGTGAACACTGAAGCTTTCTTT.

The V and J genes are TRBV7-2 and TRBJ1-4, with D perhaps TRBD1 (6 bases). Between the trimmed V and J ends, which lost 4 bases and 6 bases, there was a span of 21 bases. From germline, CDR1 is SGHTA and CDR2 FQGNSA. The CDR3 spans 17 residues. The DNA of the CDR3 is TGTGCCAGCAGCTCCCCCATGACGGACAGTCAGGATGAAAAACTGTTTTTT. Translating it yields CASSSPMTDSQDEKLFF. Complete variable domain (other parts from reference TRBV7-2 and TRBJ1-4): GAGVSQSPSNKVTEKGKDVELRCDPISGHTALYWYRQSLGQGLEFLIYFQGNSAPDKSGLPSDRFSAERTGGSVSTLTIQRTQQEDSAVYLCASSSPMTDSQDEKLFFGSGTQLSVL.

The V and J genes are TRBV30 and TRBJ1-1; D remains ambiguous. V lost 8 bases, J lost 5 bases, and 15 bases lay in between. CDR1 and CDR2 (germline): GTSNPN, SVGIG (reference sequence). The CDR3 runs to 12 residues. In nucleotides, the CDR3 is TGTGCCACGGCTGGGAAAAGGACTGAAGCTTTCTTT. It is translated as CATAGKRTEAFF.

This clone appeared a few times. The chain employs TRBV28 and TRBJ1-3, with D uncertain. Trimming removed 1 base at V and 0 bases at J, with 7 bases between. CDR3 length: 15 residues. Looked up from germline, CDR1 is MDHEN and CDR2 is SYDVKM. The chain's CDR3 is CASSLFGSSGNTIYF. CDR3 DNA: TGTGCCAGCAGTTTATTCGGATCCTCTGGAAACACCATATATTTT.

J is TRBJ2-1 and V is TRBV5-4; TRBD1 agrees at 9 bases. Germline CDR1 and CDR2: SGHNT and YYREEE (reference sequence). The CDR3 extends over 16 amino acids. The V gene end was trimmed by 0 bases and the J gene end by 9 bases; junction bases not matched to a gene: 10. As DNA, the CDR3 is TGTGCCAGCAGCTTGGCCCCAGACAGGGGGAACGGTGAGCAGTTCTTC. It is translated as CASSLAPDRGNGEQFF.

The CDR3 is CSVERGNTEAFF. The CDR3 coding sequence is TGCAGCGTTGAGCGCGGAAACACTGAAGCTTTCTTT. V and J are TRBV29-1 and TRBJ1-1; D call uncertain. Germline-derived CDR1 and CDR2 are SQVTM and ANQGSEA. The V and J ends lost 3 bases and 2 bases respectively, with 7 bases between them. The CDR3 covers 12 residues.